This is a list of T cell receptor beta chains from one sample in a study of T cell responses to AZD1222 COVID-19 vaccine. Sequencing was performed with immunoSEQ multiplex PCR; in TCRdb, only in-frame clones are kept and a portion is missing. The data contain about 160,000 clones, 94% of them singletons. Sequences were derived from peripheral blood, sampled 28 days after the second AZD1222 dose. Receptors were obtained from an adult who received the AZD1222 COVID-19 vaccine. Each CDR3 is given without its conserved first and last residue.

CDR3 protein	V gene	J gene	CDR3 length
ASSPAGTINEKLF	TRBV5-1	TRBJ1-4	13
SVGTSGNLQETQY	TRBV29-1	TRBJ2-5	13
ASSPTDNTEAF	TRBV12-3/TRBV12-4	TRBJ1-1	11
ASSEGRYEQY	TRBV18	TRBJ2-7	10
SVKPSSGANVLT	TRBV29-1	TRBJ2-6	12
ASSQDEGSTEAF	TRBV4-2	TRBJ1-1	12
ASSVARNTEAF	TRBV9	TRBJ1-1	11
ASSDYPGRSNSPLH	TRBV28	TRBJ1-6	14
ASSPGDLPWGETQY	TRBV19	TRBJ2-5	14
ASSMIGEETQY	TRBV19	TRBJ2-5	11
ASSPRQGRDSGANVLT	TRBV4-2	TRBJ2-6	16
ASSLDGQGVPYEQY	TRBV7-9	TRBJ2-7	14
ATSAQNQPQH	TRBV24-1	TRBJ1-5	10
ASSLDEVVGYT	TRBV12-3/TRBV12-4	TRBJ1-2	11
ASSTFQGVNEQF	TRBV7-9	TRBJ2-1	12
ASSLGPGGAGETQY	TRBV6-5	TRBJ2-5	14
ATSDAPGTSGVRNNEQF	TRBV24-1	TRBJ2-1	17
AISGLGTPQNNYGYT	TRBV10-3	TRBJ1-2	15